Given below is one T cell receptor beta chain in context. Its antigen remains unidentified. Blood libraries mostly used approximately 450 ng genomic DNA, six replicates each. Repertoires were generated with immunoSEQ multiplex PCR, while TCRdb's copy carries only in-frame clones and drops some. The table lists 55,000 to 80,000 clones, around 85% of them singletons, with roughly 3% in the top ten. The data were obtained in a study of neoadjuvant anti-PD-1 for oral cavity cancer. The germline V and J ends were trimmed by 1 base and 2 bases, with 21 bases remaining between them. Germline CDR1 and CDR2: MGHDK and SYGVNS. The CDR3 loop spans 18 amino acids. Time point: after neoadjuvant nivolumab, at surgical resection. The patients had HPV-negative, locally advanced oral cavity squamous cell carcinoma. General study results and limits: Higher pretreatment Treg/Th17 ratios tracked higher pretreatment blood clonality. With a few patients per group, TCR findings need larger cohorts.

This TCR was sampled from a person between 35 and 79 years old with oral cavity squamous cell carcinoma. This chain links TRBV25-1 with TRBJ2-7; D remains unclear. The input for sequencing was PBMCs, taken after nivolumab (anti-PD-1) treatment. The CDR3, as DNA: TGTGCCAGCAGTGAATCGGACCACACGCCAAACCCTCCCTACGAGCAGTACTTC. The encoded protein is CASSESDHTPNPPYEQYF.